This T cell receptor (beta chain) came from a study of T cells in localized non-small cell lung cancer. The study, taken as a whole, reports: Median roughly 57 top-100 tumor clones were shared with paired adjacent lung.

V was pared by 5 bases and J by 6 bases, with 13 bases between. Germline V gene data show CDR1 as SGHVS and CDR2 as FQNEAQ. This CDR3 is built from 14 residues. Note on this clone: The antigen is unknown.

Libraries were prepared by immunoSEQ multiplex PCR; TCRdb keeps only in-frame clonotypes and omits some of them. The table records around 36,000 clones, approximately 81% of them present only once. The V and J genes are TRBV7-8 and TRBJ2-2, with a tentative D call TRBD2 (6 bases). This sequence originates from a male donor at least 60 years old with stage II lung adenocarcinoma. The sample consisted of peripheral blood mononuclear cells, taken before any cancer treatment. CDR3 loop: CASSRLRESGELFF. DNA for the CDR3: TGTGCCAGCAGCCGATTACGGGAGTCCGGGGAGCTGTTTTTT.